The 2 T cell receptor beta chains reported below all come from one sample, sequenced in a study of shared clonotypes between healthy human individuals. CD45RO-negative, CCR7-positively selected cells formed the naive CD8 fraction, excluding terminally differentiated effector memory CD45RA+ cells. Some clones are missing from TCRdb's copy, which holds only in-frame ones; the method was immunoSEQ multiplex PCR. The repertoire holds over 2 million clones, about 95% seen once, with 1% to 1.3% in the top ten. The material sequenced was naive CD8+ T cells sorted from blood. These receptors were taken from a young man in good health.

For this clone: This specimen includes other DNA sequences encoding the same CDR3. The chain uses TRBV18 and TRBJ2-3, with D unclear. The length of the CDR3 is 15 residues. Germline CDR1 is KGHSH and CDR2 is LQKENI. V was clipped by 0 bases and J by 1 base, with 8 bases between them. The DNA of the CDR3 is TGTGCCAGCTCACCACCGGATCGGGGCACAGATACGCAGTATTTT. It encodes CASSPPDRGTDTQYF.

Points on this clone: The final CDR3 position lacks the conserved phenylalanine or tryptophan, pointing to a likely read error. The V call is TRBV30, the J call TRBJ1-2; D not certain. Germline CDR1 is GTSNPN and CDR2 is SVGIG (reference sequence). Trimming cost V 1 base and J 3 bases, with 12 bases left between them. This CDR3 has 14 amino acids. CDR3 in amino acids: CAWSAPGRDYGYTL. For the CDR3, the DNA is TGTGCCTGGAGTGCGCCAGGACGCGACTATGGCTACACCCTC.